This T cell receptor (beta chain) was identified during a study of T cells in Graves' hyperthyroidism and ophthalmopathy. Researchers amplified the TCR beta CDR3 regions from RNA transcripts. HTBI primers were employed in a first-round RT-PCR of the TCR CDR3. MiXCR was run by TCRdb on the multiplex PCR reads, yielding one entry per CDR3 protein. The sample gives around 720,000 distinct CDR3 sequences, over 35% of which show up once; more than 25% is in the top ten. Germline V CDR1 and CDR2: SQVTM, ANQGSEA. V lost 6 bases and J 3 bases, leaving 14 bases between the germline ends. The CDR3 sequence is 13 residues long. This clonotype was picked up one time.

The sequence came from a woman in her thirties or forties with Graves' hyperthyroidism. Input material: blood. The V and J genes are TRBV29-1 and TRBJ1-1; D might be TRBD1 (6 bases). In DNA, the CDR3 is TGCAGCGTGGAACAGGGTCTCTACACTGAAGCTTTCTTT. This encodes CSVEQGLYTEAFF. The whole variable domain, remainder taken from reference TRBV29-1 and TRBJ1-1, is SAVISQKPSRDICQRGTSLTIQCQVDSQVTMMFWYRQQPGQSLTLIATANQGSEATYESGFVIDKFPISRPNLTFSTLTVSNMSPEDSSIYLCSVEQGLYTEAFFGQGTRLTVV.